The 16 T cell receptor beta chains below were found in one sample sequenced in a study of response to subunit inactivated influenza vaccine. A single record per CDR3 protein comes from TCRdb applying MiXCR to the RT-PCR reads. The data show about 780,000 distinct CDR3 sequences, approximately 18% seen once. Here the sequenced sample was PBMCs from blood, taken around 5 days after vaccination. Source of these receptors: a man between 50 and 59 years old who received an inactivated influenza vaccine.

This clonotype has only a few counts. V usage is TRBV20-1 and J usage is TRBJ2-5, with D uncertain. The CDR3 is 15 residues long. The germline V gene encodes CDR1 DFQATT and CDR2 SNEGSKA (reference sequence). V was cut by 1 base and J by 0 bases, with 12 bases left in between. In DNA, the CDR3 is TGCAGTGCTAGAGCCTGGCCAGAAAACCAAGAGACCCAGTACTTC. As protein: CSARAWPENQETQYF.

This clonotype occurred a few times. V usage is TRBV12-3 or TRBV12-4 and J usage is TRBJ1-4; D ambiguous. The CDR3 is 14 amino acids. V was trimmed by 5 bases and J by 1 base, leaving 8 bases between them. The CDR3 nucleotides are TGTGCCAGCAGTCTCTGGGTAACTAATGAAAAACTGTTTTTT. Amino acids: CASSLWVTNEKLFF.

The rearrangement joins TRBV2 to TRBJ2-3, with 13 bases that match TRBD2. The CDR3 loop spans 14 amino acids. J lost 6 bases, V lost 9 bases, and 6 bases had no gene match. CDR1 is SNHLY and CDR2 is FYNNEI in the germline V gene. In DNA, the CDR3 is TGTGCCAGTACGGGACTAGCGGGGTATGATACGCAGTATTTT. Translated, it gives CASTGLAGYDTQYF. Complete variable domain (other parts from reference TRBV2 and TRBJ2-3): EPEVTQTPSHQVTQMGQEVILRCVPISNHLYFYWYRQILGQKVEFLVSFYNNEISEKSEIFDDQFSVERPDGSNFTLKIRSTKLEDSAMYFCASTGLAGYDTQYFGPGTRLTVL.

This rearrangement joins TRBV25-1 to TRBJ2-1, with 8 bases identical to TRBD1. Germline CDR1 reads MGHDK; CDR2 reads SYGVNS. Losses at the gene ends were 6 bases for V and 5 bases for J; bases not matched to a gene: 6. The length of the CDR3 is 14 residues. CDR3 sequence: CASSGQGWHNEQFF. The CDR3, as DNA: TGTGCCAGCAGCGGACAGGGTTGGCACAATGAGCAGTTCTTC. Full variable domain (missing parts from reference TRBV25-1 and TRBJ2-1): EADIYQTPRYLVIGTGKKITLECSQTMGHDKMYWYQQDPGMELHLIHYSYGVNSTEKGDLSSESTVSRIRTEHFPLTLESARPSHTSQYLCASSGQGWHNEQFFGPGTRLTVL.

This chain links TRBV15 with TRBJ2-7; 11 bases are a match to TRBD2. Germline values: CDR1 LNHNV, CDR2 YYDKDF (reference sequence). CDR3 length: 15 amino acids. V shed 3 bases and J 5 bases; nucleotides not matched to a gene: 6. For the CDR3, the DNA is TGTGCCACCAGCAGGAAGGGACTAGCGGAGGACGAGCAGTACTTC. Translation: CATSRKGLAEDEQYF.

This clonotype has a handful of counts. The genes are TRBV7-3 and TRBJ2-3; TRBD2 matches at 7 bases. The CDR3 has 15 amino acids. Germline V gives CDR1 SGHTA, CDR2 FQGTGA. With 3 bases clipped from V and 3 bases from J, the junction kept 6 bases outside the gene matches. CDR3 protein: CASSFGSGITDTQYF. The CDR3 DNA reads TGTGCCAGCAGCTTCGGCAGCGGGATAACAGATACGCAGTATTTT.

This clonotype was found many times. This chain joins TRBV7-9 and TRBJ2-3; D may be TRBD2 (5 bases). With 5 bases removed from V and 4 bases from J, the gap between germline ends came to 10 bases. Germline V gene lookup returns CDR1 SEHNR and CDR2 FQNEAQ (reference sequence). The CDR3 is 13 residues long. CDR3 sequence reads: CASSLRGPDTQYF. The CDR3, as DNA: TGTGCCAGCAGCCTACGAGGGCCAGATACGCAGTATTTT. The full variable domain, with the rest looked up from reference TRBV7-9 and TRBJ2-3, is DTGVSQNPRHKITKRGQNVTFRCDPISEHNRLYWYRQTLGQGPEFLTYFQNEAQLEKSRLLSDRFSAERPKGSFSTLEIQRTEQGDSAMYLCASSLRGPDTQYFGPGTRLTVL.

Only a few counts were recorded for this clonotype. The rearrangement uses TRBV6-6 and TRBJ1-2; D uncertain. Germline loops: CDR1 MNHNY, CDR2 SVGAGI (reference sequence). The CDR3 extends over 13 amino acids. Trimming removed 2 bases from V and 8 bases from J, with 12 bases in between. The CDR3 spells CASSYRTSAGYTF. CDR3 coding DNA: TGTGCCAGCAGTTACCGGACTTCGGCGGGCTACACCTTC.

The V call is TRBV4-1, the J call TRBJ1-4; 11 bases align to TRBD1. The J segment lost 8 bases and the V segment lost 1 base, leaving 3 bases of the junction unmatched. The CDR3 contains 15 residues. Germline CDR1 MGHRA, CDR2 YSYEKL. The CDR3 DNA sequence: TGCGCCAGCAGCCAAGGGACAGGGGGCATGGAAAAACTGTTTTTT. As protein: CASSQGTGGMEKLFF.

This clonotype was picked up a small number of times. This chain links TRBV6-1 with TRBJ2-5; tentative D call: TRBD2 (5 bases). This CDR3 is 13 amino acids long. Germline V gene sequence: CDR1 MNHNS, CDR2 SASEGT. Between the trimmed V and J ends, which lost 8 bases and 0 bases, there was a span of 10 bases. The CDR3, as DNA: TGTGCCAGCTCCTTCGGGAACCAAGAGACCCAGTACTTC. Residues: CASSFGNQETQYF.

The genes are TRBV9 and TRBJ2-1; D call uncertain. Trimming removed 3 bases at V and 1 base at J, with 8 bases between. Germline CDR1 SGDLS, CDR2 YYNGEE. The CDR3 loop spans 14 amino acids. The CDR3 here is CASSGSRSYNEQFF. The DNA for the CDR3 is TGTGCCAGCAGCGGTTCTCGTTCCTACAATGAGCAGTTCTTC.

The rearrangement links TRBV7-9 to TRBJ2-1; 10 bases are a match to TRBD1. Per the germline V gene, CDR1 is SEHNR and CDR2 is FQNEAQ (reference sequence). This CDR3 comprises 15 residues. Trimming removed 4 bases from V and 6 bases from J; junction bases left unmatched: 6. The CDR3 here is CASSYPGQGFNEQFF. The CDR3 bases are TGTGCCAGCAGCTATCCGGGACAGGGGTTCAATGAGCAGTTCTTC.

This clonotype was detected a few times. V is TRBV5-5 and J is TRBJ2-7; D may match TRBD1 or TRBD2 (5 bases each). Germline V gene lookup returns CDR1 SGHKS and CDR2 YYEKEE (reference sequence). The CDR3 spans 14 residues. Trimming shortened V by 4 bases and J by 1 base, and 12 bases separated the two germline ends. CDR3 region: CASSRDGFSYEQYF. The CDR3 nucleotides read TGTGCCAGCAGCCGGGACGGATTTTCCTACGAGCAGTACTTC. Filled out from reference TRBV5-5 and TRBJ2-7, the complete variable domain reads DAGVTQSPTHLIKTRGQQVTLRCSPISGHKSVSWYQQVLGQGPQFIFQYYEKEERGRGNFPDRFSARQFPNYSSELNVNALLLGDSALYLCASSRDGFSYEQYFGPGTRLTVT.

In DNA form, the CDR3 reads TGTGCCAGCAGCCCGCTCGGGGGGTGGGATGAGCAGTTCTTC. Translation gives CASSPLGGWDEQFF. The J gene is TRBJ2-1, the V gene TRBV7-3, with 7 bases identical to TRBD2. The CDR3 runs 14 residues. V trimming: 5 bases; J trimming: 8 bases; junction bases outside the gene matches: 9. CDR1 and CDR2 (germline): SGHTA, FQGTGA.

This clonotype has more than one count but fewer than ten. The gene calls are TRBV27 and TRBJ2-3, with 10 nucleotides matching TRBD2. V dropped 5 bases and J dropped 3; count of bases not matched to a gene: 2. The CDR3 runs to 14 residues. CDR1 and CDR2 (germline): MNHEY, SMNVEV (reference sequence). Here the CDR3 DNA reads TGTGCCAGCAGTAGCGGGAGGGCGACAGATACGCAGTATTTT. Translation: CASSSGRATDTQYF.

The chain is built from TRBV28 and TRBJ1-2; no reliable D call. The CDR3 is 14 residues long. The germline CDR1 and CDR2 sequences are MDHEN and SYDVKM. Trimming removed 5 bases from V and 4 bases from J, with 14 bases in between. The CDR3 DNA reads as TGTGCCAGCAGTCAACTCGAGCGGGTCTATGGCTACACCTTC. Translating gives CASSQLERVYGYTF.